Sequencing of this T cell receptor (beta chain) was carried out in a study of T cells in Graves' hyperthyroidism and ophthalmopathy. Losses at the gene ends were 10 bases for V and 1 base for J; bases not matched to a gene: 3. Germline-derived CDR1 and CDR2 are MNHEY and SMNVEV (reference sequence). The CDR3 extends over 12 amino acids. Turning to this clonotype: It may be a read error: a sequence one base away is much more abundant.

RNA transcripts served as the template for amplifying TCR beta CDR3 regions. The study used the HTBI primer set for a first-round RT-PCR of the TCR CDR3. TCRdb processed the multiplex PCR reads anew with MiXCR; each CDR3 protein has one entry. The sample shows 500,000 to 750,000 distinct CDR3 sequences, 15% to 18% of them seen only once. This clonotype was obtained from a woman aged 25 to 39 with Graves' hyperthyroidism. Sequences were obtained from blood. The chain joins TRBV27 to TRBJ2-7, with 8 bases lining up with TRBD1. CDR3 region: CATRDRSYEQYF. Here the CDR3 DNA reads TGTGCCACCAGGGACAGGTCCTACGAGCAGTACTTC.